The TCR beta chain under discussion was sequenced for a study of beta chain bispecific antibodies for T cell cancers. Whole-study context: Jurkat cells expressed TRBV12-3; HPB-ALL cells expressed TRBV5-5. Study-level points and caveats: Most targeted TRBV signal came from the leukemia cell line cells, not normal T cells. TRBV5-6, highly similar to TRBV5-5, is cross-recognized by anti-TRBV5-5 antibody.

The germline V gene encodes CDR1 DFQATT and CDR2 SNEGSKA (reference sequence). The CDR3 runs 11 residues. Unique molecular identifier barcodes measured each clonotype's abundance. Using its own MiXCR run on the 5' RACE reads, TCRdb lists one record per CDR3 protein. Among 21,000 or so distinct CDR3 sequences listed, under 3% were seen once. T cells were expanded from blood mononuclear cells for around three days with anti-CD3 OKT3 or CD3/CD28 beads. Bispecific antibody was added to 50,000 or so normal T cells and 50,000 or so target cells. This clonotype was observed at least ten times. No antigen is known for it.

This sequence joins TRBV20-1 and TRBJ1-2; unclear D gene. Material for sequencing was healthy donor T cells cultured with leukemia cells. This receptor was identified in a human donor in good health. Some clones in this sample may be carry-over from other donors' samples. For the CDR3, the DNA is TGCAGGAGCGGGGTTTCCTCCGGCTACACCTTC. Translating gives CRSGVSSGYTF.